The 25 T cell receptor beta chains in this list originate from one sample, sequenced in a study of prognosis after radiotherapy for stage I lung cancer. From genomic DNA, TCR beta CDR3 was amplified by two-round multiplex PCR. Primers were specific to each TRBV and TRBJ gene in first-round PCR. From the multiplex PCR reads, TCRdb called clonotypes with MiXCR, one entry per CDR3 protein. The sample yields approximately 17,000 distinct CDR3 sequences, around 40% seen once. Here the sequenced sample was PBMCs, taken before or after stereotactic body radiation therapy (not recorded which). The receptors here all came from a donor aged 50 or older with non-small cell lung cancer.

Regarding this clonotype: The junction and the germline gene differ at one end; a read error may be behind it. V and J are TRBV11-3 and TRBJ2-1; D call uncertain. Germline V gene sequence: CDR1 SGHNT, CDR2 YENEEA. The CDR3 contains 12 residues. CDR3 coding DNA: TGTGCCAGACCGACCCTCAGTGATGATCAGTTCTTC. Translation: CARPTLSDDQFF.

This clonotype was counted between two and nine times. A read error is likely here: a far larger clone is one base away. This rearrangement joins TRBV6-4 to TRBJ2-1; D remains ambiguous. V lost 7 bases and J 8 bases, leaving 18 bases between the germline ends. The CDR3 is 14 amino acids. Germline V gene data show CDR1 as MRHNA and CDR2 as SNTAGT. The DNA of the CDR3 is TGTGCCAGCATAGGCAACCCAGTGTTTCATGAGCAGTTCTTC. Translated: CASIGNPVFHEQFF.

Many counts were recorded for this clonotype. J is TRBJ2-5 and V is TRBV4-2; 15 positions match TRBD2. CDR3 length: 16 amino acids. V shed 1 base and J 3 bases; nucleotides not matched to a gene: 0. The germline V gene encodes CDR1 LGHNA and CDR2 YNFKEQ. In DNA, the CDR3 is TGTGCCAGCAGCCAAGGGACTAGCGGGAGGGAAGAGACCCAGTACTTC. Protein product: CASSQGTSGREETQYF.

This clonotype showed up many times. The rearrangement links TRBV27 to TRBJ1-1, with D possibly matching TRBD1 (5 bases). The CDR3 has 14 residues. The V gene lost 2 bases and the J gene lost 8 bases, with 15 bases spanning the gap. CDR1 is MNHEY, CDR2 SMNVEV, per germline (reference sequence). The CDR3 sequence is CASSLRVTVREAFF. In DNA form, the CDR3 reads TGTGCCAGCAGTTTAAGGGTGACAGTAAGAGAAGCTTTCTTT.

This clonotype was seen more than once but under ten times. A much more abundant neighbour one base away suggests this may be a read error. Because it lacks the conserved phenylalanine or tryptophan at the end, this CDR3 is likely a read error. The CDR3 spells CASSRGMNTEAFS. As DNA, the CDR3 is TGTGCCAGCAGTCGGGGCATGAACACTGAAGCTTTCTCT. This chain joins TRBV6-4 and TRBJ1-1; a possible D gene is TRBD1 (5 bases). The CDR3 has 13 amino acids. The V and J ends lost 5 bases and 0 bases respectively, with 7 bases between them. Germline values: CDR1 MRHNA, CDR2 SNTAGT.

About this clonotype: This sequence may be a read error, since a much larger clone differs from it by one base. The rearrangement links TRBV6-9 to TRBJ2-7; 13 bases agree with TRBD2. The germline gives CDR1 MNHGY, CDR2 SVAAGI. This CDR3 region has 15 residues. The CDR3 bases are TGTGCCAGCATTTACGGGACTAGCGGGACCTACAAGCAGTACTTC. Encoded protein: CASIYGTSGTYKQYF.

This clonotype was recorded many times. The chain employs TRBV19 and TRBJ2-3; TRBD2 matches at 7 bases. Trimming took 5 bases from V and 8 from J; bases not matched to a gene: 16. This CDR3 spans 16 amino acids. CDR1 and CDR2 (germline): LNHDA, SQIVND (reference sequence). The CDR3 spells CASSVAGTISLVTQYF. The CDR3 DNA reads as TGTGCCAGTAGTGTCGCCGGGACTATCTCCTTAGTTACGCAGTATTTT.

This clonotype showed up just once. The chain couples TRBV11-2 to TRBJ2-7, with D tentatively TRBD1 (6 bases). The CDR3 has 13 amino acids. The V end lost 5 bases, the J end lost 1 base, and 9 bases lay between the germline ends. CDR1 is SGHAT and CDR2 is FQNNGV in the germline V gene. CDR3 DNA: TGTGCCAGCAGCCCCCAGGGGTCCTACGAGCAGTACTTC. As protein: CASSPQGSYEQYF.

This clonotype was counted ten times or more. The chain couples TRBV5-4 to TRBJ1-2; tentatively, D is TRBD1 (5 bases). V was cut by 1 base and J by 7 bases, with 11 bases left in between. The CDR3 extends over 13 amino acids. From germline, CDR1 is SGHNT and CDR2 YYREEE (reference sequence). The CDR3 DNA reads TGTGCCAGCAGCTTGAGAGGGGCGGGTGGCTACACCTTC. Translating gives CASSLRGAGGYTF.

The V and J genes are TRBV19 and TRBJ2-2; D is unclear. Trimming stripped 5 bases from V and 2 bases from J, with 12 bases between. CDR1 LNHDA and CDR2 SQIVND come from the germline V gene (reference sequence). CDR3 length equals 15 residues. CDR3 nucleotides: TGTGCCAGTAGTGTCTGTGCGACTAACACCGGGGAGCTGTTTTTT. The encoded protein is CASSVCATNTGELFF.

In its sample, this clonotype ranks as medium-sized. The rearrangement links TRBV27 to TRBJ2-7; the match to TRBD1 covers 7 bases. CDR3 length: 14 amino acids. V trimming: 7 bases; J trimming: 3 bases; junction bases outside the gene matches: 9. Germline V gene data show CDR1 as MNHEY and CDR2 as SMNVEV (reference sequence). CDR3 in amino acids: CASKRQGPNYEQYF. The CDR3 DNA follows: TGTGCCAGCAAAAGACAGGGCCCAAACTACGAGCAGTACTTC.

The chain has TRBV6-2 or TRBV6-3 and TRBJ2-3; 9 bases align to TRBD2. CDR1 is MNHEY, CDR2 SVGEGT, per germline. Unmatched junction bases numbered 7, after V lost 7 bases and J lost 2 bases. The CDR3 consists of 15 residues. The CDR3 reads CASMPSGVPTDTQYF. CDR3 coding DNA: TGTGCCAGCATGCCTAGCGGGGTACCCACAGATACGCAGTATTTT.

This clonotype was detected ten times or more. A much larger clone is a single base away; this may be a read error. This rearrangement joins TRBV6-1 to TRBJ2-7, with 11 bases identical to TRBD2. The germline V gene encodes CDR1 MNHNS and CDR2 SASEGT. The CDR3 spans 14 residues. CDR3 DNA sequence: TGTGCCGGCAGCCTCGGGACTAGCGGCTACGAGCAGTACTTC. Its protein is CAGSLGTSGYEQYF.

This clonotype was detected only a few times. This likely stems from a read error, as it lies one base from a far larger clone. The rearrangement joins TRBV11-2 to TRBJ2-7, with D possibly matching TRBD2 (6 bases). CDR3 length: 16 amino acids. The V gene's germline CDR1 is SGHAT and CDR2 FQNNGV. CDR3 in DNA: TGCGCCAGCAGCTTGGAACAATCGGTCCGGGAGTCCGAGCAGTACTTC. This gives the protein CASSLEQSVRESEQYF.

This clonotype has just one count. A much bigger clone sits one base away, suggesting this may be a read error. The genes are TRBV5-1 and TRBJ2-1, with D possibly being TRBD1 (7 bases). The CDR3 sequence is 13 residues long. The germline gives CDR1 SGHRS, CDR2 YFSETQ. V was cut by 6 bases and J by 8 bases, with 15 bases left in between. The CDR3 is CASIPRGVDEQFF. CDR3 coding DNA: TGCGCCAGCATCCCCAGGGGGGTCGATGAGCAGTTCTTC. Complete variable domain (other parts from reference TRBV5-1 and TRBJ2-1): KAGVTQTPRYLIKTRGQQVTLSCSPISGHRSVSWYQQTPGQGLQFLFEYFSETQRNKGNFPGRFSGRQFSNSRSEMNVSTLELGDSALYLCASIPRGVDEQFFGPGTRLTVL.

This clonotype has a single count. V and J are TRBV6-2 or TRBV6-3 and TRBJ2-7; the D is unclear. V shed 4 bases and J shed 3 bases, with 13 bases lying between them. The CDR3 totals 14 residues. In germline, CDR1 is MNHEY, CDR2 SVGEGT. The CDR3 bases are TGTGCCAGCAGTTTCCCAGTGTGGTTCTACGAGCAGTACTTC. Translated, it gives CASSFPVWFYEQYF.

V gene TRBV2 combines with J gene TRBJ2-7; 7 nucleotides match TRBD1. The trim removed 5 bases at V and 0 bases at J, leaving 7 bases unmatched. Germline CDR1 is SNHLY and CDR2 is FYNNEI. The CDR3 extends over 15 amino acids. This chain's CDR3 is CASSLDRIFSYEQYF. The CDR3 coding sequence is TGTGCCAGCAGTTTGGACAGGATATTCTCCTACGAGCAGTACTTC.

This clonotype showed up just a few times. A junction end diverges from the germline sequence, so it may reflect a read error. The chain joins TRBV25-1 to TRBJ2-5; 8 bases are a match to TRBD1. The CDR3 extends over 16 amino acids. CDR1 and CDR2 (germline): MGHDK, SYGVNS. CDR3 bases: TGTGCCATCAGTCCCCAGGGGGCCAGACCCCAAGAGACCCAGTACTTC. It encodes CAISPQGARPQETQYF. The whole variable domain, filled in from reference TRBV25-1 and TRBJ2-5, reads EADIYQTPRYLVIGTGKKITLECSQTMGHDKMYWYQQDPGMELHLIHYSYGVNSTEKGDLSSESTVSRIRTEHFPLTLESARPSHTSQYLCAISPQGARPQETQYFGPGTRLLVL.

The table lists this clonotype with a count of one. The germline gene is not matched at one end of the junction; a read error may be the cause. The rearrangement links TRBV6-2 or TRBV6-3 to TRBJ2-6, with unresolved D. The CDR3 runs to 17 residues. Germline lookup yields CDR1 MNHEY and CDR2 SVGEGT. The CDR3 reads CASSECPDLSVANVLTF. CDR3 DNA sequence: TGTGCCAGCAGTGAATGTCCCGATCTCTCTGTGGCCAACGTCCTGACTTTC.

This chain joins TRBV4-2 and TRBJ2-3; 7 positions agree with TRBD2. V dropped 0 bases and J dropped 2; count of bases not matched to a gene: 8. Germline V lookup: CDR1 LGHNA, CDR2 YNFKEQ. CDR3 length: 17 amino acids. The CDR3 DNA sequence: TGTGCCAGCAGCCAAGATTGGGGAGCGGGGCCCACAGATACGCAGTATTTT. Its protein product is CASSQDWGAGPTDTQYF.

The chain recombines TRBV30 with TRBJ2-3, with 7 bases that match TRBD1. Germline V gene lookup returns CDR1 GTSNPN and CDR2 SVGIG (reference sequence). V shed 4 bases and J 0 bases; nucleotides not matched to a gene: 1. The CDR3 is 13 residues long. This CDR3 reads CAWTGGSTDTQYF. In DNA form, the CDR3 reads TGTGCCTGGACAGGGGGTAGCACAGATACGCAGTATTTT.

In its sample, this clonotype is medium-sized (0.01 to 0.1%). This chain links TRBV11-2 with TRBJ2-7; D is ambiguous. With 0 bases removed from V and 1 base from J, the gap between germline ends came to 1 base. Germline-derived CDR1 and CDR2 are SGHAT and FQNNGV. The CDR3 totals 12 residues. CDR3 DNA sequence: TGTGCCAGCAGCTTAGATTCCTACGAGCAGTACTTC. This gives the protein CASSLDSYEQYF.

The J gene is TRBJ1-6, the V gene TRBV12-3 or TRBV12-4, with TRBD1 matching over 8 bases. With 5 bases clipped from V and 17 bases from J, the junction kept 5 bases outside the gene matches. This CDR3 has 11 residues. The CDR3 protein is CASSRRDRIHF. The CDR3 DNA follows: TGTGCCAGCAGTCGACGGGACAGGATCCACTTT.

This clonotype came up many times. V usage is TRBV20-1 and J usage is TRBJ2-3; D may be TRBD2 (6 bases). The germline gives CDR1 DFQATT, CDR2 SNEGSKA (reference sequence). The CDR3 has 14 residues. The V gene lost 2 bases and the J gene lost 2 bases, with 11 bases spanning the gap. The CDR3: CSARLEDYTDTQYF. CDR3 nucleotides: TGCAGTGCTAGACTGGAGGACTACACAGATACGCAGTATTTT.

Ten or more counts support this clonotype. The chain links TRBV2 to TRBJ2-1, with a possible D match to TRBD2 (5 bases). CDR3 length: 15 residues. Germline CDR1 reads SNHLY; CDR2 reads FYNNEI. With 7 bases removed from V and 5 bases from J, the gap between germline ends came to 18 bases. The CDR3 DNA sequence: TGTGCCAGCAAGTCTGAGCGGACCTCTAACAATGAGCAGTTCTTC. Translated, it gives CASKSERTSNNEQFF. The whole variable domain, remainder taken from reference TRBV2 and TRBJ2-1, is EPEVTQTPSHQVTQMGQEVILRCVPISNHLYFYWYRQILGQKVEFLVSFYNNEISEKSEIFDDQFSVERPDGSNFTLKIRSTKLEDSAMYFCASKSERTSNNEQFFGPGTRLTVL.